The clone carrying this TCR beta chain was counted a few times. CDR3 length equals 12 residues. V was shortened by 4 bases and J by 4 bases, with 10 bases between the two germline ends. Per germline, CDR1 SQVTM and CDR2 ANQGSEA. The data were taken from a study of CD8 T cells in Susac syndrome. About the study: Among sequenced Susac syndrome patients, five or six had active disease and eight were in remission. Each patient with Susac syndrome, at the time of blood draw, was therapy-naive, on corticosteroids, or on intravenous immunoglobulin alone.

With random hexamers, roughly 0.45 to 1 ug RNA was reverse transcribed. TCRdb passed the immunoSEQ multiplex PCR reads through MiXCR, listing each CDR3 protein once. Of 150,000 to 160,000 distinct CDR3 sequences in the sample, roughly 95% were seen once. The TCR was taken from a human donor with Susac syndrome. The chain is built from TRBV29-1 and TRBJ2-5; possibly TRBD1 for D (5 bases). Material for sequencing was CD4+ T cells from PBMCs. The DNA for the CDR3 is TGCAGCGTTGGACAGAAGGGAGAGACCCAGTACTTC. Its protein is CSVGQKGETQYF.